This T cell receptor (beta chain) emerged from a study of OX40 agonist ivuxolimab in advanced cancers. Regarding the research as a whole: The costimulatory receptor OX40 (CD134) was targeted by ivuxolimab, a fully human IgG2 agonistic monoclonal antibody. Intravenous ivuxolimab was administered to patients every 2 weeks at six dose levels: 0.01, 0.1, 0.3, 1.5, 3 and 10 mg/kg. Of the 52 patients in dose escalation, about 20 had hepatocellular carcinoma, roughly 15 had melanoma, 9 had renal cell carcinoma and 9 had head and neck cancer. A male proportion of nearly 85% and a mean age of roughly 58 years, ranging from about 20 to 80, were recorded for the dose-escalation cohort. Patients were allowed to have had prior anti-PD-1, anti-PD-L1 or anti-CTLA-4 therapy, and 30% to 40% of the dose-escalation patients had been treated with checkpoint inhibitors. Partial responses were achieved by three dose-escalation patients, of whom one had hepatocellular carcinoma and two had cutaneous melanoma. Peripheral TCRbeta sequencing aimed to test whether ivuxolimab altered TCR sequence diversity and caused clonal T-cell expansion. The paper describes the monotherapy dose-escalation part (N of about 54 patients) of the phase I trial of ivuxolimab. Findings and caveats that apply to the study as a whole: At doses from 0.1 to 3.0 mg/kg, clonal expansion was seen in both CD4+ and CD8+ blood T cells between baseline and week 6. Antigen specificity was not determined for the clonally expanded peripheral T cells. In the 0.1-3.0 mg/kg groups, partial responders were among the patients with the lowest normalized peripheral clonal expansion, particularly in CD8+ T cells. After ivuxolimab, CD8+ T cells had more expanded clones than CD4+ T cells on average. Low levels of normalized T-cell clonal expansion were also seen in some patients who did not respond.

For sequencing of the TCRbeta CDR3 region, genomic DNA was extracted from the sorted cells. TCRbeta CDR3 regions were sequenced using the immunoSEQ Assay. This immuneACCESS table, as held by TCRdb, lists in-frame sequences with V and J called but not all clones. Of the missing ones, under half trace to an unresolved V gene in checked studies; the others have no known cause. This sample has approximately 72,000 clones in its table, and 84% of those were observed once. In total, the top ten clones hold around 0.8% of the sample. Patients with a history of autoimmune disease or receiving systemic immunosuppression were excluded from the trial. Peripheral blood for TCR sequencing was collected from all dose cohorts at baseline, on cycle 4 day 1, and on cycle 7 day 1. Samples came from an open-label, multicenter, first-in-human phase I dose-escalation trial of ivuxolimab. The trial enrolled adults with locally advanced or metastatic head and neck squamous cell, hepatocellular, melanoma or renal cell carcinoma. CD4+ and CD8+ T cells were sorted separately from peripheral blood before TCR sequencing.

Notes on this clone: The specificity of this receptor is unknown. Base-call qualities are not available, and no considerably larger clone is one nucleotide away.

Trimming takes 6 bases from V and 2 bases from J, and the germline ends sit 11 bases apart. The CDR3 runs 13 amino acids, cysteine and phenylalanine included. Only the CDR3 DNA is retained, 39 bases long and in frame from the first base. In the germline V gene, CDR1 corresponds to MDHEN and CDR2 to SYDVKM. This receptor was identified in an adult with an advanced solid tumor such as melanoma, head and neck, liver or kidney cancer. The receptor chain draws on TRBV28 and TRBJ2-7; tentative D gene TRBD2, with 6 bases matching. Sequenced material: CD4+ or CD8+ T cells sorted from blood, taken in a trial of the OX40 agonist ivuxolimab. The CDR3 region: CASSLPGAYEQYF. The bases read TGTGCCAGCAGCCTCCCGGGGGCCTACGAGCAGTACTTC.